The clone carrying this T cell receptor beta chain appeared once. Its antigen is currently unknown. CD4+ naive, central memory, regulatory and stem cell-like memory cells were sorted via CD45RO/CCR7/CD25/CD127/CD95/CD27. The record originates from a study of beta chain features in type 1 diabetes. Study-level background: Comparable age, gender and cell yields were observed in patients relative to healthy donors. Study results and limitations: Moderately but significantly shorter TCRB CDR3s were found in Type 1 diabetes patients in all four CD4+ subsets.

The germline V and J ends were trimmed by 4 bases and 0 bases, with 9 bases remaining between them. Germline loops: CDR1 MNHEY, CDR2 SVGAGI. The CDR3 is 14 residues long. Sequenced material consisted of expressed TCRB transcripts (all of the isolated RNA was reverse transcribed). The protocol was immunoSEQ multiplex PCR, while the TCRdb copy is restricted to in-frame clones and leaves out a portion. The repertoire holds roughly 140,000 clones, with about 44% as singletons. Sequencing was done on a sample of Tregs from blood. The chain links TRBV6-5 to TRBJ2-5, with D perhaps matching TRBD1 (6 bases). This TCR came from a man aged 18 to 29 in good health. CDR3 nucleotides: TGTGCCAGCAGTTTTCAGGGGTACCAAGAGACCCAGTACTTC. Translation: CASSFQGYQETQYF.